This T cell receptor (beta chain) was recorded in a study of cytomegalovirus exposure and HLA in healthy donors. As for the study in general: An earlier analysis found roughly 110 million unique TCR beta sequences from approximately 170 million T cells.

About this clone: Its antigen is undetermined.

Study results and limitations: A prior analysis recorded that most TCR beta V segments were productive about 87% or about 30% of the time. Trimming of TCR beta V- and J-genes showed a link, identified in a later analysis, to a missense DCLRE1C variant.

The PCR was carried out with 60 Vbeta primers and 13 Jbeta primers. Profiling relied on immunoSEQ multiplex PCR, and the TCRdb table lists in-frame clones only, not all of them. The repertoire holds fewer than 130,000 clones, with around 84% as singletons. V was cut by 4 bases and J by 4 bases, with 14 bases left in between. CDR3 length: 15 residues. Germline V lookup: CDR1 SGDLS, CDR2 YYNGEE. The genes are TRBV9 and TRBJ2-2; TRBD1 is a possible D gene (6 bases). The clonotype was recovered from a woman in her 30s in good health and CMV-seronegative. The specimen sequenced was PBMCs. CDR3 residues: CASSPRDILTGELFF. CDR3 coding DNA: TGTGCCAGCAGCCCACGGGACATCCTCACCGGGGAGCTGTTTTTT. The variable domain in full, with the rest retrieved from reference TRBV9 and TRBJ2-2, is DSGVTQTPKHLITATGQRVTLRCSPRSGDLSVYWYQQSLDQGLQFLIQYYNGEERAKGNILERFSAQQFPDLHSELNLSSLELGDSALYFCASSPRDILTGELFFGEGSRLTVL.